The 24 T cell receptor beta chains below come from one sample, sequenced in a study of cytomegalovirus exposure and HLA in healthy donors. The study ran its PCR with 60 Vbeta and 13 Jbeta primers. Sequencing used immunoSEQ multiplex PCR; TCRdb keeps in-frame clones, though not all of them. The table records about 130,000 clones, approximately 83% of them present only once. Sequencing was carried out using PBMCs. The receptors originated from a woman aged 40 to 55 in good health and CMV-seropositive.

The CDR3, as DNA: TGTGCCAGTAGTATGACAGGGGATAATGAAAAACTGTTTTTT. Its protein is CASSMTGDNEKLFF. The chain is built from TRBV19 and TRBJ1-4; the match to TRBD1 covers 8 bases. The CDR3 is made up of 14 amino acids. Germline-derived CDR1 and CDR2 are LNHDA and SQIVND (reference sequence). V gave up 3 bases and J gave up 4 bases; unmatched junction bases: 1.

This rearrangement joins TRBV5-1 to TRBJ1-2, with D perhaps matching TRBD1 (6 bases). The CDR3 loop spans 14 amino acids. The V gene's germline CDR1 is SGHRS and CDR2 YFSETQ. V lost 3 bases and J 0 bases, leaving 9 bases between the germline ends. CDR3 sequence reads: CASSWEGANYGYTF. The CDR3 coding sequence is TGCGCCAGCAGCTGGGAGGGGGCTAACTATGGCTACACCTTC.

This sequence joins TRBV11-3 and TRBJ2-2, with a tentative D call TRBD2 (5 bases). The CDR3 has 15 residues. V shed 2 bases and J shed 0 bases, with 7 bases lying between them. The germline V gene has CDR1 SGHNT and CDR2 YENEEA. CDR3 in amino acids: CASSLISANTGELFF. The CDR3, as DNA: TGTGCCAGCAGCTTAATTAGCGCGAACACCGGGGAGCTGTTTTTT.

V is TRBV7-3 and J is TRBJ2-4; a possible D gene is TRBD2 (6 bases). V was trimmed by 5 bases and J by 7 bases, leaving 21 bases between them. The CDR3 extends over 16 amino acids. Germline V gene data show CDR1 as SGHTA and CDR2 as FQGTGA. The CDR3 nucleotides are TGTGCCAGCAGCCGACCGCTAGCGCCGCGCGGGAACATTCAGTACTTC. Protein: CASSRPLAPRGNIQYF.

The gene calls are TRBV19 and TRBJ1-1; no firm D call. V dropped 3 bases and J dropped 5 bases, with 7 bases sitting between them. The CDR3 contains 12 residues. Per the germline V gene, CDR1 is LNHDA and CDR2 is SQIVND (reference sequence). The CDR3 DNA reads TGTGCCAGTAGTATGAGGCAGACTGAAGCTTTCTTT. As protein: CASSMRQTEAFF.

This chain joins TRBV30 and TRBJ1-2, with 9 bases identical to TRBD1. Germline V gives CDR1 GTSNPN, CDR2 SVGIG (reference sequence). The V and J ends lost 4 bases and 8 bases, in that order; junction bases with no gene match: 11. This CDR3 is 14 amino acids long. Written as DNA, the CDR3 is TGTGCCTGGACTAGGGCGGGACAGGGATGGGGCTACACCTTC. It translates to CAWTRAGQGWGYTF.

This clone was seen just once. The rearrangement uses TRBV6-5 and TRBJ2-5; D is perhaps TRBD1 (6 bases). Germline values: CDR1 MNHEY, CDR2 SVGAGI. Trimming took 5 bases from V and 0 from J, leaving 10 bases between them. This CDR3 region has 14 residues. The CDR3 sequence is CASSAGGYQETQYF. DNA of the CDR3: TGTGCCAGCAGTGCTGGGGGCTACCAAGAGACCCAGTACTTC.

This clone was observed a single time. J is TRBJ2-2 and V is TRBV28, with 7 bases identical to TRBD2. This CDR3 has 14 amino acids. Trimming cost V 6 bases and J 5 bases; bases outside gene matches: 6. Germline V gives CDR1 MDHEN, CDR2 SYDVKM. The CDR3 DNA reads as TGTGCCAGCAGGGCGGGAGAAGTAACCGGGGAGCTGTTTTTT. It translates to CASRAGEVTGELFF.

The chain uses TRBV25-1 and TRBJ2-2; D might be TRBD2 (6 bases). CDR1 is MGHDK and CDR2 is SYGVNS in the germline V gene. V lost 6 bases to trimming and J lost 5 bases, with 16 bases between them. This CDR3 has 15 amino acids. The CDR3 DNA follows: TGTGCCAGCAGCCGGGGAGGCAGCGGGACCGGGGAGCTGTTTTTT. This sequence encodes CASSRGGSGTGELFF.

This rearrangement joins TRBV13 to TRBJ1-1; D is unresolved. V was shortened by 3 bases and J by 6 bases, with 11 bases between the two germline ends. CDR3 size: 13 residues. The germline CDR1 and CDR2 sequences are PRHDT and FYEKMQ (reference sequence). The CDR3 DNA reads TGTGCCAGCAGCTTTCGGGAGGTTCCTGAAGCTTTCTTT. Protein: CASSFREVPEAFF.

The V and J genes are TRBV27 and TRBJ2-7, with D perhaps matching TRBD2 (7 bases). V was shortened by 3 bases and J by 4 bases, with 22 bases between the two germline ends. The germline V gene encodes CDR1 MNHEY and CDR2 SMNVEV (reference sequence). The CDR3 runs to 17 residues. CDR3 sequence reads: CASSFGIRGGGRYEQYF. Written as DNA, the CDR3 is TGTGCCAGCAGTTTTGGGATTCGAGGGGGGGGGCGGTACGAGCAGTACTTC.

The chain combines TRBV18 with TRBJ2-6; perhaps TRBD1 as D (6 bases). The CDR3 runs 19 residues. The V gene lost 1 base and the J gene lost 0 bases, with 16 bases spanning the gap. Germline V gives CDR1 KGHSH, CDR2 LQKENI. The CDR3 nucleotides read TGTGCCAGCTCACCACTGGTACAGGGAGAGGGCTCTGGGGCCAACGTCCTGACTTTC. This encodes CASSPLVQGEGSGANVLTF. The complete variable domain, with remaining parts taken from reference TRBV18 and TRBJ2-6, reads NAGVMQNPRHLVRRRGQEARLRCSPMKGHSHVYWYRQLPEEGLKFMVYLQKENIIDESGMPKERFSAEFPKEGPSILRIQQVVRGDSAAYFCASSPLVQGEGSGANVLTFGAGSRLTVL.

The chain carries TRBV5-4 and TRBJ2-3; D gene uncertain. CDR3 length: 14 amino acids. The V end was cut by 0 bases, the J end by 0 bases, with 5 bases between. Germline V gene sequence: CDR1 SGHNT, CDR2 YYREEE (reference sequence). The chain's CDR3 is CASSLDPSTDTQYF. In nucleotides, the CDR3 is TGTGCCAGCAGCTTGGATCCTAGCACAGATACGCAGTATTTT.

The chain is built from TRBV29-1 and TRBJ1-2; no clear D. Germline V gene data show CDR1 as SQVTM and CDR2 as ANQGSEA. The ends were cut back, 5 bases at V and 5 bases at J, with 15 bases in the middle. This CDR3 has 13 residues. CDR3 residues: CSVSPGAGYGYTF. The CDR3 nucleotides are TGCAGCGTTTCCCCCGGTGCCGGGTATGGCTACACCTTC. The full variable domain, its missing parts supplied by reference TRBV29-1 and TRBJ1-2, is SAVISQKPSRDICQRGTSLTIQCQVDSQVTMMFWYRQQPGQSLTLIATANQGSEATYESGFVIDKFPISRPNLTFSTLTVSNMSPEDSSIYLCSVSPGAGYGYTFGSGTRLTVV.

V is TRBV4-2 and J is TRBJ2-5; 10 bases line up with TRBD2. V lost 0 bases to trimming and J lost 2 bases; unmatched junction nucleotides: 6. Germline CDR1 and CDR2: LGHNA and YNFKEQ. This CDR3 is 17 amino acids long. CDR3 sequence: CASSQDPASGGQETQYF. The CDR3 DNA sequence: TGTGCCAGCAGCCAAGATCCCGCTAGCGGGGGACAAGAGACCCAGTACTTC.

The chain carries TRBV19 and TRBJ2-6; no definite D call. The CDR3 covers 14 residues. Germline CDR1 is LNHDA and CDR2 is SQIVND (reference sequence). Trimming removed 6 bases from V and 0 bases from J, with 6 bases in between. CDR3 in DNA: TGTGCCAGTAGCCGTTTCTCTGGGGCCAACGTCCTGACTTTC. Translating it yields CASSRFSGANVLTF.

This chain links TRBV5-1 with TRBJ2-1; a weak D match, TRBD1 (6 bases). The V end lost 0 bases, the J end lost 8 bases, and 9 bases lay between the germline ends. Germline loops: CDR1 SGHRS, CDR2 YFSETQ. The CDR3 contains 13 residues. The CDR3 is CASSLETGYEQFF. CDR3 bases: TGCGCCAGCAGCTTGGAGACAGGTTATGAGCAGTTCTTC.

J is TRBJ1-2 and V is TRBV30; TRBD1 aligns across 11 bases. Germline V gene data show CDR1 as GTSNPN and CDR2 as SVGIG (reference sequence). V lost 0 bases to trimming and J lost 4 bases; unmatched junction nucleotides: 4. The length of the CDR3 is 15 residues. The CDR3 loop is CAWSVWGQGVYGYTF. The CDR3, as DNA: TGTGCCTGGAGTGTATGGGGACAGGGGGTCTATGGCTACACCTTC.

The chain uses TRBV9 and TRBJ2-3; a weak D match, TRBD2 (6 bases). Looked up from germline, CDR1 is SGDLS and CDR2 is YYNGEE. The CDR3 runs 17 residues. Trimming shortened V by 4 bases and J by 3 bases, and 21 bases separated the two germline ends. This CDR3 reads CASSSNGTGTVTDTQYF. Written as DNA, the CDR3 is TGTGCCAGCAGCTCCAACGGAACCGGGACTGTAACAGATACGCAGTATTTT.

This chain uses TRBV2 with TRBJ2-5, with 13 bases that match TRBD2. Germline CDR1 and CDR2: SNHLY and FYNNEI. Trimming at V came to 6 bases and at J to 5 bases, leaving 9 bases not matched to a gene. The CDR3 has 16 residues. The DNA for the CDR3 is TGTGCCAGCAGCGGCGGACTAGCGGGAGTTGGGGAGACCCAGTACTTC. Translation: CASSGGLAGVGETQYF.

The rearrangement joins TRBV27 to TRBJ1-5, with 8 nucleotides matching TRBD1. The V and J ends lost 3 bases and 1 base, in that order; junction bases with no gene match: 2. The CDR3 totals 15 residues. CDR1 MNHEY and CDR2 SMNVEV come from the germline V gene (reference sequence). The CDR3 coding sequence is TGTGCCAGCAGTTTGAACAGGGGGAGCAATCAGCCCCAGCATTTT. Amino acids: CASSLNRGSNQPQHF.

The J gene is TRBJ2-3, the V gene TRBV28; 8 bases fit TRBD2. This CDR3 has 16 residues. Germline CDR1 MDHEN, CDR2 SYDVKM. V shed 2 bases, J shed 0 bases, and the junction held 4 bases outside the gene matches. The CDR3 sequence: CASSLLSSGSTDTQYF. CDR3 nucleotides: TGTGCCAGCAGTTTACTTTCTAGCGGGAGCACAGATACGCAGTATTTT.

This chain links TRBV5-4 with TRBJ1-2, with D unclear. The V gene's germline CDR1 is SGHNT and CDR2 YYREEE (reference sequence). Deletions cut 1 base from V and 7 bases from J, with 11 bases between. The CDR3 sequence is 13 residues long. The CDR3 DNA sequence: TGTGCCAGCAGCTTGAATTCCGGGAGTGGCTACACCTTC. It is translated as CASSLNSGSGYTF.

The V gene is TRBV9, the J gene TRBJ2-2; D is undetermined. Trimming pared 4 bases from V and 0 bases from J, leaving 7 bases between. Germline CDR1 is SGDLS and CDR2 is YYNGEE. This CDR3 contains 14 residues. The CDR3, as DNA: TGTGCCAGCAGCACCACTACGAACACCGGGGAGCTGTTTTTT. Translated: CASSTTTNTGELFF.